This T cell receptor beta chain was sequenced in a study of T-cell memory formation after mild COVID-19. For the study at large: Clusters were largely donor specific.

Study-level results: Shrinking CD4+ clones were chiefly CM and EM; CD8+ ones were chiefly EMRA.

MiXCR was run by TCRdb on the 5' RACE reads, yielding one entry per CDR3 protein. The sample shows 110,000 to 150,000 distinct CDR3 sequences, roughly 24% of them seen only once. This CDR3 is 11 amino acids long. From germline, CDR1 is SQVTM and CDR2 ANQGSEA. Note on this clonotype: Its antigen is unknown.

The material sequenced was PBMCs or a T cell subset sorted from them (not recorded which). This chain uses TRBV29-1 with TRBJ2-2; D is unresolved. The receptor was derived from an adult woman who had mild COVID-19 (a few samples of this study predate the infection). Cell type and time point are not known. In DNA form, the CDR3 reads TGCAGTGGCTCTGAGGCCGGGGAGCTGTTTTTT. Amino acids: CSGSEAGELFF.